This T cell receptor beta chain was profiled in a study of blood T cell repertoires in COVID-19. Original data processing: The assay estimated nucleated cells by amplifying reference gene primers. Sequencing used immunoSEQ multiplex PCR; TCRdb keeps in-frame clones, though not all of them. V, J and clone size are those of that table, while D and trimming were read from the DNA. The sample contains a few hundred thousand clones, around 87% of which appear only once. A few counts support this clone. Trimming stripped 1 base from V and 5 bases from J, with 7 bases between. The V gene's germline CDR1 is LGHDT and CDR2 YNNKEL (reference sequence). This CDR3 is built from 13 residues.

Input material: peripheral blood. This clonotype was sampled from a woman aged 45-65 years with acute or convalescent COVID-19. The J gene is TRBJ2-3, the V gene TRBV3-1 (or the pseudogene TRBV3-2); TRBD2 is a possible D gene (5 bases). The CDR3 DNA sequence: TGTGCCAGCAGCCAAGTAAGCGGAGATACGCAGTATTTT. Protein sequence: CASSQVSGDTQYF.